This T cell receptor (beta chain) was found in a study of early T cells in non-severe SARS-CoV-2 infection. Study-wide points: CD4 and private specificities were missed by VDJdb matching, which favored anti-spike CD8 responses.

This clonotype was counted a few times. No antigen is known for it. The CDR3 length is 16 residues. Germline assignment: CDR1 GTSNPN and CDR2 SVGIG (reference sequence). Trimming took 2 bases from V and 0 from J; bases not matched to a gene: 7. The TCR library protocol attached unique molecular identifiers to the individual cDNA molecules. TCRdb itself ran the 5' RACE reads through MiXCR, one entry per CDR3 protein. Found here are tens of thousands of distinct CDR3 sequences, roughly 12% of them singletons; the top ten hold less than 1.5%. The material sequenced was whole blood. The chain carries TRBV30 and TRBJ1-3, with 7 bases matching TRBD1. This TCR was sampled from an adult who was a healthcare worker with PCR-confirmed SARS-CoV-2 infection or an uninfected control (not recorded which). CDR3 region: CAWSKTGEHSGNTIYF. The CDR3, as DNA: TGTGCCTGGAGTAAAACAGGGGAACACTCTGGAAACACCATATATTTT.